Presented here are 11 T cell receptor beta chains from one specimen sequenced in a study of T cells after yellow fever vaccination. TCRdb processed the 5' RACE reads anew with MiXCR; each CDR3 protein has one entry. The sample shows about 120,000 distinct CDR3 sequences, approximately 16% of them seen only once. The material sequenced was CD8+ T cells sorted from PBMCs, taken 5 days after the yellow fever booster vaccination. The receptor source for this set is a young man who received the YFV17D yellow fever vaccine.

The chain joins TRBV12-3 or TRBV12-4 to TRBJ1-1; a possible D gene is TRBD1 (5 bases). Trimming removed 5 bases at V and 0 bases at J, with 19 bases between. The CDR3 consists of 17 residues. This chain's CDR3 is CASSPFLGLELNTEAFF. The CDR3 DNA reads as TGTGCCAGCAGTCCATTTCTGGGACTCGAGCTGAACACTGAAGCTTTCTTT.

This clonotype has only a few counts. V is TRBV9 and J is TRBJ1-2; 9 positions match TRBD1. The junction had 4 bases not matched to a gene; V was cut back by 4 bases and J by 6 bases. This CDR3 spans 13 amino acids. Germline lookup yields CDR1 SGDLS and CDR2 YYNGEE. CDR3 DNA: TGTGCCAGCAGCACCCGACAGGGGGATGGCTACACCTTC. Amino acid sequence: CASSTRQGDGYTF.

In its sample, this clonotype was seen many times. This rearrangement joins TRBV5-1 to TRBJ2-3, with TRBD1 matching 7 bases. J gave up 3 bases and V 0 bases, and 16 bases lay outside the gene matches. The CDR3 runs 19 residues. Germline CDR1 reads SGHRS; CDR2 reads YFSETQ. This CDR3 reads CASSLGPRQGWVQTDTQYF. CDR3 sequence (DNA): TGCGCCAGCAGCTTGGGGCCTCGACAGGGATGGGTCCAAACAGATACGCAGTATTTT.

The table lists this clonotype with a few counts. The rearrangement links TRBV9 to TRBJ1-4, with no clear D. V lost 3 bases to trimming and J lost 8 bases, with 20 bases between them. Germline CDR1 reads SGDLS; CDR2 reads YYNGEE. This CDR3 is built from 16 residues. The chain's CDR3 is CASSGDPRSAGEKLFF. The CDR3 nucleotides read TGTGCCAGCAGCGGGGATCCCCGATCTGCGGGGGAAAAACTGTTTTTT. Full variable domain (rest looked up from reference TRBV9 and TRBJ1-4): DSGVTQTPKHLITATGQRVTLRCSPRSGDLSVYWYQQSLDQGLQFLIQYYNGEERAKGNILERFSAQQFPDLHSELNLSSLELGDSALYFCASSGDPRSAGEKLFFGSGTQLSVL.

This clonotype has at least ten counts. This chain uses TRBV20-1 with TRBJ2-7; D call uncertain. This CDR3 spans 13 amino acids. From germline, CDR1 is DFQATT and CDR2 SNEGSKA (reference sequence). V gave up 6 bases and J gave up 3 bases, with 15 bases separating them. CDR3 in amino acids: CSAKGSHYYEQYF. The CDR3 bases are TGCAGTGCCAAGGGATCGCACTACTACGAGCAGTACTTC.

In its sample, this clonotype was seen a few times. V is TRBV7-2 and J is TRBJ2-1, with TRBD2 matching 9 bases. Germline values: CDR1 SGHTA, CDR2 FQGNSA. The CDR3 has 18 residues. J was trimmed by 7 bases and V by 1 base; bases with no gene match: 14. The CDR3 region has the DNA TGTGCCAGCAGCTTAGGCGGGGGATTAGCGGGGGCCGGGAATGAGCAGTTCTTC. Residues: CASSLGGGLAGAGNEQFF. Complete variable domain (other parts from reference TRBV7-2 and TRBJ2-1): GAGVSQSPSNKVTEKGKDVELRCDPISGHTALYWYRQSLGQGLEFLIYFQGNSAPDKSGLPSDRFSAERTGGSVSTLTIQRTQQEDSAVYLCASSLGGGLAGAGNEQFFGPGTRLTVL.

The V gene is TRBV10-3, the J gene TRBJ2-7; D may be TRBD2 (7 bases). The CDR3 is 17 amino acids. Germline loops: CDR1 ENHRY, CDR2 SYGVKD. Trimming removed 3 bases from V and 7 bases from J, with 25 bases in between. The CDR3 is CAISDGGGGNLLWEQYF. The CDR3, as DNA: TGTGCCATCAGTGACGGGGGAGGGGGAAACCTCTTGTGGGAGCAGTACTTC.

In its sample, this clonotype was seen a few times. The chain has TRBV3-1 and TRBJ1-5, with a weak D call TRBD1 (5 bases). Deletions cut 4 bases from V and 0 bases from J, with 16 bases between. Germline lookup yields CDR1 LGHDT and CDR2 YNNKEL (reference sequence). The CDR3 is 17 amino acids. The CDR3 region is CASSRPRRGVSNQPQHF. For the CDR3, the DNA is TGTGCCAGCAGCCGGCCGAGAAGAGGGGTTAGCAATCAGCCCCAGCATTTT.

This clonotype was observed a single time. A much larger clone sits a single nucleotide away, making a read error possible. The gene calls are TRBV29-1 and TRBJ2-7; the match to TRBD1 covers 8 bases. CDR1 and CDR2 from the germline V gene are SQVTM and ANQGSEA. V lost 4 bases, J lost 5 bases, and 4 bases stayed unmatched. The length of the CDR3 is 12 residues. The CDR3 is CSVVTGAHEQYV. In DNA form, the CDR3 reads TGCAGCGTTGTGACAGGGGCCCACGAGCAGTACGTC.

The chain has TRBV6-2 or TRBV6-3 and TRBJ2-7; TRBD2 matches 7 bases. Trimming removed 5 bases from V and 2 bases from J; junction bases left unmatched: 3. This CDR3 region has 13 residues. Germline CDR1 and CDR2: MNHEY and SVGEGT. The CDR3 loop reads CASSGSGAYEQYV. CDR3 in DNA: TGTGCCAGCAGTGGGAGCGGGGCCTACGAGCAGTACGTC.

This clonotype has only a few counts. The chain has TRBV4-1 and TRBJ2-1, with 7 bases identical to TRBD1. V lost 4 bases, J lost 2 bases, and 5 bases stayed unmatched. From germline, CDR1 is MGHRA and CDR2 YSYEKL. The CDR3 sequence is 15 residues long. CDR3 DNA sequence: TGCGCCAGCAGCCTCCCGGGACAGACCTACAATGAGCAGTTCTTC. This gives the protein CASSLPGQTYNEQFF.